This TCR beta chain comes out of a study of control samples from healthy donors and cancer patients. The assay was immunoSEQ multiplex PCR, and TCRdb's table has in-frame clones only and misses some. Of about 130,000 clones in the sample, about nine tenths were seen once. Germline loops: CDR1 ENHRY, CDR2 SYGVKD. J gave up 7 bases and V 3 bases, and 14 bases lay outside the gene matches. The CDR3 has 16 residues. There are a few counts of this clone. The sample taken for sequencing was blood. The receptor's source is a man aged 18 to 30 in good health. This chain joins TRBV10-3 and TRBJ2-7; 8 nucleotides agree with TRBD2. The CDR3 bases are TGTGCCATCAGTGACCCAGCGGGGGCCCTTCCCGGGGAGCAGTACTTC. Its protein is CAISDPAGALPGEQYF.